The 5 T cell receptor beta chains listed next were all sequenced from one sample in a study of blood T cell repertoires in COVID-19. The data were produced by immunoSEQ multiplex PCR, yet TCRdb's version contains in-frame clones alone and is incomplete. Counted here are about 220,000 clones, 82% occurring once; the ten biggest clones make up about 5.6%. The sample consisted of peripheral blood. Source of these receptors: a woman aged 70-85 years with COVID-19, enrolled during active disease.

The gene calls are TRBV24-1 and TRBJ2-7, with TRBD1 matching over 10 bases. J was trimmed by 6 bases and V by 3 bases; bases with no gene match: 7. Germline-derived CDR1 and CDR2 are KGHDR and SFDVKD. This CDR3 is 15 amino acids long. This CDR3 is CATSDKGQGSLEQYF. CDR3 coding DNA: TGTGCCACCAGTGATAAGGGACAGGGGAGTCTCGAGCAGTACTTC.

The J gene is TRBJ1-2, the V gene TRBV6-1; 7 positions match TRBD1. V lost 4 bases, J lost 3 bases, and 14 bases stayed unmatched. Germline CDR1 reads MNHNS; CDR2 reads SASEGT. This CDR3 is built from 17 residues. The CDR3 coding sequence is TGTGCCAGCAGTGCCCAGGGGAACTACAGGGGAGACTATGGCTACACCTTC. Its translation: CASSAQGNYRGDYGYTF.

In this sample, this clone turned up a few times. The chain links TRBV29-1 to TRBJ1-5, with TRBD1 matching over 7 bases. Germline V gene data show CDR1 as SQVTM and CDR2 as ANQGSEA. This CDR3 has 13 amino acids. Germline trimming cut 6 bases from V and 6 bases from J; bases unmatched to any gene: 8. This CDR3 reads CSVYDRDGQPQHF. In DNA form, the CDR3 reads TGCAGCGTCTACGACAGGGATGGTCAGCCCCAGCATTTT.

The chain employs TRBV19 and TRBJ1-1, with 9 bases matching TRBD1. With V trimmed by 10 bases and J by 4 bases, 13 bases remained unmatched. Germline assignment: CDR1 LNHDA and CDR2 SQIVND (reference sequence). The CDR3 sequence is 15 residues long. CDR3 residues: CATKQGARGSTEAFF. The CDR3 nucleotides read TGTGCCACCAAACAGGGGGCGAGGGGAAGCACTGAAGCTTTCTTT.

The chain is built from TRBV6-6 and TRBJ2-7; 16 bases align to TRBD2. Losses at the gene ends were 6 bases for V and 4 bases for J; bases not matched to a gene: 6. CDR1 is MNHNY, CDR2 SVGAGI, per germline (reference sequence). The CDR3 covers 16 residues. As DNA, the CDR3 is TGTGCCAGCAGCCCCGGGACTAGCGGGAGGGCGTACGAGCAGTACTTC. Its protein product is CASSPGTSGRAYEQYF.